This TCR beta chain stems from a study of OX40 agonist ivuxolimab in advanced cancers. Study as a whole: Partial responses were seen in three patients, one with hepatocellular carcinoma and two with cutaneous melanoma.

TCRdb keeps only in-frame clones here, not all; method: immunoSEQ multiplex PCR. The table has roughly 100,000 clones, about 90% seen once. This clone was seen just once. Sampling of blood occurred at baseline, cycle 4 day 1, and cycle 7 day 1. Sample: CD4+ or CD8+ T cells sorted from blood, taken in a trial of the OX40 agonist ivuxolimab. The TCR was taken from an adult with an advanced solid tumor such as melanoma, head and neck, liver or kidney cancer.

DNA for the CDR3: TGTGCCAGCAGCTTGGGTGGACAGGGGCGGCCCGAGCAGTACTTC. Translation: CASSLGGQGRPEQYF. The gene calls are TRBV5-6 and TRBJ2-7; 9 bases are a match to TRBD1. Looked up from germline, CDR1 is SGHDT and CDR2 is YYEEEE. V was clipped by 0 bases and J by 6 bases; unmatched bases: 7. This CDR3 contains 15 residues.